The rows below give T cell receptor beta chains drawn from one sample of a study of blood T cell repertoires in COVID-19. Assay: immunoSEQ multiplex PCR; the TCRdb copy retains only in-frame clones and omits some. The sample holds about 78,000 clones, roughly 90% seen once. Material: peripheral blood. Every receptor here comes from a woman of 80 years or more with acute or convalescent COVID-19. The CDR3 runs from the conserved cysteine through the conserved F or W. The D gene is left open where the match is weak. For some rows the clone size is stated as once, few or many, or as a class when expanded; others skip it.

J | V | D | size | CDR3 | DNA
TRBJ2-3 | TRBV2 | NA | NA | CASEVRGGDTQYF | TGTGCCTCCGAGGTGCGGGGTGGAGATACGCAGTATTTT
TRBJ1-2 | TRBV27 | TRBD1 | NA | CASSLDRGYGYTF | TGTGCCAGCAGTCTCGACAGGGGCTATGGCTACACCTTC
TRBJ2-7 | TRBV5-1 | NA | NA | CASKGAQGSYEQYF | TGCGCCAGCAAAGGGGCGCAGGGGAGTTACGAGCAGTACTTC
TRBJ2-5 | TRBV2 | TRBD1 | NA | CASKKWAGGAGQETQYF | TGTGCCAGCAAAAAGTGGGCAGGGGGCGCGGGGCAAGAGACCCAGTACTTC
TRBJ2-7 | TRBV5-1 | NA | NA | CASSLGNQGYEQYF | TGCGCCAGCAGCTTAGGGAATCAGGGATACGAGCAGTACTTC
TRBJ1-3 | TRBV5-6 | NA | NA | CASSLGPTRPGNTIYF | TGTGCCAGCAGCTTGGGGCCCACTAGACCTGGAAACACCATATATTTT
TRBJ2-1 | TRBV3-1/TRBV3-2 | TRBD1 | NA | CASSPWDRYNEQFF | TGTGCCAGCAGCCCGTGGGACAGGTACAATGAGCAGTTCTTC
TRBJ1-1 | TRBV5-1 | NA | NA | CASSLSPGTNTEAFF | TGCGCCAGCAGCTTGTCCCCAGGGACAAACACTGAAGCTTTCTTT
TRBJ1-5 | TRBV19 | TRBD1 | NA | CASSKGQGQRSNQPQHF | TGTGCCAGTAGTAAGGGACAGGGTCAAAGGAGCAATCAGCCCCAGCATTTT
TRBJ2-1 | TRBV24-1 | NA | NA | CATRQGHEQFF | TGTGCCACCAGACAGGGACATGAGCAGTTCTTC
TRBJ1-1 | TRBV18 | NA | NA | CASSPTGNTEAFF | TGTGCCAGCTCACCTACGGGGAACACTGAAGCTTTCTTT
TRBJ1-2 | TRBV27 | NA | NA | CASSFRGNNYGYTF | TGTGCCAGCAGTTTTCGGGGGAATAACTATGGCTACACCTTC
TRBJ1-2 | TRBV10-3 | TRBD1 | NA | CAISESRDRNILHF | TGTGCCATCAGTGAAAGCCGGGACAGAAATATTCTACACTTC
TRBJ2-2 | TRBV3-1/TRBV3-2 | NA | NA | CASSRPLGAPNTGELFF | TGTGCCAGCAGCCGACCACTAGGAGCTCCGAACACCGGGGAGCTGTTTTTT
TRBJ1-5 | TRBV12-3/TRBV12-4 | NA | NA | CASSPPGDQPQHF | TGTGCCAGCAGCCCACCCGGGGATCAGCCCCAGCATTTT
TRBJ1-2 | TRBV6-5 | NA | once | CASRWTVGDYGYTF | TGTGCCAGCAGGTGGACAGTAGGGGACTATGGCTACACCTTC
TRBJ2-5 | TRBV18 | NA | NA | CASSPVTAYETQYF | TGTGCCAGCTCACCAGTGACAGCTTATGAGACCCAGTACTTC
TRBJ2-1 | TRBV9 | TRBD2 | NA | CASSVTSGRPSYNEQFF | TGTGCCAGCAGCGTGACTAGCGGGAGGCCCTCCTACAATGAGCAGTTCTTC
TRBJ2-3 | TRBV28 | TRBD2 | NA | CASSLAGGLYTQYF | TGTGCCAGCAGTTTGGCGGGAGGGTTGTATACGCAGTATTTT
TRBJ1-1 | TRBV27 | NA | NA | CASSFGLLTEAFF | TGTGCCAGCAGTTTTGGGCTGCTCACTGAAGCTTTCTTT
TRBJ2-3 | TRBV11-2 | NA | NA | CASSFQVGRMAQYF | TGTGCCAGCAGCTTTCAGGTCGGGAGAATGGCGCAGTATTTT
TRBJ2-3 | TRBV19 | TRBD1 | NA | CASAGTGGNTDTQYF | TGTGCCAGTGCCGGGACAGGGGGCAACACAGATACGCAGTATTTT
TRBJ1-1 | TRBV5-4 | NA | NA | CASSLGHSTEAFF | TGTGCCAGCAGCTTGGGACACAGCACTGAAGCTTTCTTT
TRBJ2-7 | TRBV3-1/TRBV3-2 | NA | NA | CASSWQGSYEQYF | TGTGCCAGCAGTTGGCAGGGCTCCTACGAGCAGTACTTC
TRBJ2-5 | TRBV6-5 | TRBD2 | NA | CASSYSAGAGETQYF | TGTGCCAGCAGTTACTCAGCGGGAGCAGGAGAGACCCAGTACTTC
TRBJ1-6 | TRBV28 | NA | NA | CASSLSRQRNSPLHF | TGTGCCAGCAGTTTATCGCGACAAAGAAATTCACCCCTCCACTTT
TRBJ2-1 | TRBV6-6 | NA | NA | CASTPGYEQFF | TGTGCCAGCACCCCCGGGTATGAGCAGTTCTTC
TRBJ2-2 | TRBV9 | NA | once | CASSESRGGANTGELFF | TGTGCCAGCAGCGAGTCCCGGGGCGGGGCGAACACCGGGGAGCTGTTTTTT
TRBJ2-7 | TRBV3-1/TRBV3-2 | NA | NA | CASSQDQGAREQYF | TGTGCCAGCAGCCAAGATCAAGGGGCGCGGGAGCAGTACTTC
TRBJ1-1 | TRBV28 | NA | NA | CASSDSMNTEAFF | TGTGCCAGCAGTGACAGCATGAACACTGAAGCTTTCTTT
TRBJ2-2 | TRBV5-1 | TRBD2 | NA | CASSSTPGLAGNTGELFF | TGCGCCAGCAGCTCCACCCCCGGACTAGCGGGAAACACCGGGGAGCTGTTTTTT
TRBJ1-1 | TRBV19 | TRBD1 | NA | CASSNRDSGVNTEAFF | TGTGCCAGTAGTAACCGGGACAGTGGTGTGAACACTGAAGCTTTCTTT
TRBJ2-5 | TRBV7-8 | TRBD2 | NA | CASSLMTSGGETQYF | TGTGCCAGCAGCCTGATGACTAGCGGGGGAGAGACCCAGTACTTC
TRBJ2-1 | TRBV10-3 | NA | NA | CAISEGLEGANNEQFF | TGTGCCATCAGTGAAGGTCTCGAGGGAGCCAACAATGAGCAGTTCTTC
TRBJ2-7 | TRBV19 | TRBD1 | few | CASSIPGQGREQYF | TGTGCCAGTAGTATACCGGGACAGGGGAGAGAGCAGTACTTC
TRBJ1-6 | TRBV15 | NA | NA | CATSIGGYNSPLHF | TGTGCCACCAGCATTGGAGGGTATAATTCACCCCTCCACTTT
TRBJ1-5 | TRBV6-1 | TRBD1 | NA | CASSEGDRPNQPQHF | TGTGCCAGCAGTGAAGGGGACAGGCCCAATCAGCCCCAGCATTTT
TRBJ2-5 | TRBV19 | NA | NA | CASSISTGQETQYF | TGTGCCAGTAGTATTTCCACGGGGCAAGAGACCCAGTACTTC
TRBJ2-2 | TRBV24-1 | TRBD1 | once | CATSDLPGQGRNGELFF | TGTGCCACCAGTGATTTGCCAGGACAGGGAAGGAACGGGGAGCTGTTTTTT
TRBJ1-5 | TRBV6-1 | TRBD1 | NA | CASSASRTGGNQPQHF | TGTGCCAGCAGTGCGAGCCGGACAGGGGGAAATCAGCCCCAGCATTTT
TRBJ2-1 | TRBV28 | TRBD2 | NA | CASSPRGSGRVNEQFF | TGTGCCAGCAGTCCCCGGGGTAGCGGGAGGGTAAATGAGCAGTTCTTC
TRBJ1-4 | TRBV7-9 | TRBD1 | NA | CASSSGGFEKLFF | TGTGCCAGCAGCTCAGGGGGCTTTGAAAAACTGTTTTTT
TRBJ2-1 | TRBV9 | TRBD2 | NA | CASSVVPSGRNNEQFF | TGTGCCAGCAGCGTAGTTCCTAGCGGGAGAAACAATGAGCAGTTCTTC